The text below deals with one T cell receptor (beta chain). Its matching antigen is unknown. Additional DNA sequences in this sample encode the identical CDR3. This entry belongs to a study of shared clonotypes between healthy human individuals. Study-wide points: Genetic and exposure-history diversity was limited by the few donors. Naive CD4 clonotype sharing across a handful of donors was around 5.5%.

Healthy and HIV-negative, the adult donors had no recent acute infections or vaccinations. The CDR3 is 14 residues long. The V gene's germline CDR1 is SGHRS and CDR2 YFSETQ. Germline trimming cut 1 base from V and 0 bases from J; bases unmatched to any gene: 0. Across several immunoSEQ plates, the genomic DNA of each subset was split evenly. TCRdb's copy holds only in-frame clones and misses some; the assay was immunoSEQ multiplex PCR. The data contain about 2.4 million clones, more than 90% of them singletons. The TCR comes from a man younger than 35 in good health. The chain uses TRBV5-1 and TRBJ1-1; 7 bases line up with TRBD1. The sequenced material came from naive CD4+ T cells sorted from blood. Subset meaning: CD45RA+ positively selected. DNA for the CDR3: TGCGCCAGCAGCTTGCAGGGGGTGAACACTGAAGCTTTCTTT. Translating it yields CASSLQGVNTEAFF.